These 30 T cell receptor beta chains came from one sample sequenced in a study of beta chain features in type 1 diabetes. Broader study findings: In every one of the four CD4+ subsets, TCRB CDR3s were moderately but significantly shorter in Type 1 diabetes patients.

Their antigen targets remain unknown. Expressed TCRB transcripts were sequenced because the isolated RNA had all been reverse transcribed beforehand. Clones were sequenced by immunoSEQ multiplex PCR, and TCRdb holds only the in-frame ones, with some missing. Of some 160,000 clones detected, around 9.7% appear once; the ten largest clones hold under 0.85%. Input material: central memory CD4+ T cells from blood. The receptors here all came from a woman aged 25 to 39 with type 1 diabetes.

CDR3 sequence: CATDKRELGELFF. In DNA, the CDR3 is TGTGCCACCGATAAGCGGGAGCTCGGGGAGCTGTTTTTT. V usage is TRBV7-9 and J usage is TRBJ2-2; 8 bases match TRBD2. V shed 10 bases, J shed 7 bases, and the junction held 8 bases outside the gene matches. Germline V CDR1 and CDR2: SEHNR, FQNEAQ (reference sequence). CDR3 size: 13 residues.

This chain's CDR3 is CASSYAAGLYEQYF. CDR3 nucleotide sequence: TGTGCCAGCAGTTATGCCGCAGGCCTCTACGAGCAGTACTTC. The V and J genes are TRBV6-5 and TRBJ2-7; no reliable D call. The CDR3 consists of 14 residues. CDR1 and CDR2 (germline): MNHEY, SVGAGI. V dropped 3 bases and J dropped 3 bases, with 12 bases sitting between them.

This clone was counted only a few times. The chain employs TRBV5-6 and TRBJ2-5; tentative D call: TRBD1 (6 bases). V was clipped by 7 bases and J by 5 bases, with 15 bases between them. The CDR3 sequence is 13 residues long. Per germline, CDR1 SGHDT and CDR2 YYEEEE. The DNA of the CDR3 is TGTGCCAGCGGCAAACAGGGTGTGGAGACCCAGTACTTC. Amino acid sequence: CASGKQGVETQYF.

This chain links TRBV4-1 with TRBJ2-7; a weak D match, TRBD1 (5 bases). The CDR3 is 16 residues long. Germline CDR1 MGHRA, CDR2 YSYEKL. V lost 2 bases and J lost 3, with 17 bases in between. In DNA form, the CDR3 reads TGCGCCAGCAGCCAAAAACGTCCAGGGATTGACTACGAGCAGTACTTC. Its protein product is CASSQKRPGIDYEQYF.

This clone was counted between two and nine times. The CDR3 bases are TGTGCCAGCTCACCTAGATCCGGGACAGAGGGTACCGGGGAGCTGTTTTTT. Its protein product is CASSPRSGTEGTGELFF. J is TRBJ2-2 and V is TRBV18; 7 bases align to TRBD1. The CDR3 is 17 amino acids. J lost 5 bases, V lost 3 bases, and 12 bases had no gene match. Germline loops: CDR1 KGHSH, CDR2 LQKENI.

The gene calls are TRBV7-3 and TRBJ2-3; 7 nucleotides line up with TRBD1. Germline CDR1 and CDR2: SGHTA and FQGTGA. The CDR3 contains 15 residues. J lost 6 bases, V lost 5 bases, and 11 bases had no gene match. The CDR3 loop is CASSPSDRVGDTQYF. The CDR3 DNA is TGTGCCAGCAGCCCGTCCGACAGGGTTGGTGATACGCAGTATTTT.

In this sample, this clone turned up a few times. V gene TRBV21-1 combines with J gene TRBJ2-3; the tabulated D call, TRBD1, remains unverified against the DNA. TRBV21-1 is given as a pseudogene. CDR3 length: 12 amino acids. This CDR3 is CASSTGTDTQYF. CDR3 sequence (DNA): TGTGCCAGCAGCACAGGGACAGATACGCAGTATTTT.

The rearrangement uses TRBV2 and TRBJ2-3; TRBD1 matches at 7 bases. The ends lost 2 bases at V and 5 bases at J; junction bases unmatched: 4. The CDR3 is made up of 14 amino acids. Germline V gene data show CDR1 as SNHLY and CDR2 as FYNNEI. For the CDR3, the DNA is TGTGCCAGCAGTGAACAGGGGGAAGGAGATACGCAGTATTTT. Amino acids: CASSEQGEGDTQYF.

This clone was counted a few times. This rearrangement joins TRBV10-3 to TRBJ2-7; 10 bases are shared with TRBD2. The CDR3 spans 15 residues. V dropped 2 bases and J dropped 4; count of bases not matched to a gene: 5. Germline V gene sequence: CDR1 ENHRY, CDR2 SYGVKD. CDR3 region: CAISERASGSYEQYF. CDR3 DNA sequence: TGTGCCATCAGTGAGAGGGCTAGCGGGAGTTACGAGCAGTACTTC.

This clone showed up just once. The chain carries TRBV27 and TRBJ2-7; D possibly corresponds to TRBD2 (5 bases). The CDR3 runs 14 residues. V gave up 4 bases and J gave up 2 bases, with 12 bases separating them. The germline CDR1 and CDR2 sequences are MNHEY and SMNVEV (reference sequence). CDR3 coding DNA: TGTGCCAGCAGTTCATTTCTAGCAGCCTACGAGCAGTACTTC. This gives the protein CASSSFLAAYEQYF.

This clone was observed many times. This chain links TRBV5-4 with TRBJ2-7; TRBD2 agrees at 11 bases. The ends lost 4 bases at V and 2 bases at J; junction bases unmatched: 5. Germline V gives CDR1 SGHNT, CDR2 YYREEE (reference sequence). This CDR3 is 15 amino acids long. The CDR3 spells CASSVGTSGTYEQYF. The DNA for the CDR3 is TGTGCCAGCAGCGTCGGGACTAGCGGAACCTACGAGCAGTACTTC.

This clone was counted only a few times. The gene calls are TRBV10-3 and TRBJ2-7, with 7 bases fitting TRBD1. The V gene end was trimmed by 4 bases and the J gene end by 5 bases; junction bases not matched to a gene: 11. This CDR3 is built from 15 residues. The germline gives CDR1 ENHRY, CDR2 SYGVKD. CDR3 DNA sequence: TGTGCCATCAGTGCTGGACAGGCAAAGAAGAACGAGCAGTACTTC. This translates into CAISAGQAKKNEQYF.

This clone was picked up a small number of times. Other DNA sequences of this sample code for an identical CDR3. The chain links TRBV7-3 to TRBJ2-5; 10 bases match TRBD2. V shed 4 bases, J shed 4 bases, and the junction held 0 bases outside the gene matches. Germline lookup yields CDR1 SGHTA and CDR2 FQGTGA. This CDR3 has 13 residues. CDR3 in amino acids: CASSSSGGETQYF. The CDR3 bases are TGTGCCAGCAGCTCTAGCGGGGGAGAGACCCAGTACTTC.

This clone appeared a few times. The V and J genes are TRBV6-5 and TRBJ2-5; TRBD2 aligns across 12 bases. The junction had 3 bases not matched to a gene; V was cut back by 6 bases and J by 4 bases. In germline, CDR1 is MNHEY, CDR2 SVGAGI. The CDR3 runs to 14 residues. The CDR3 is CASRGLAGLETQYF. The CDR3 nucleotides read TGTGCCAGCAGGGGACTAGCGGGTTTAGAGACCCAGTACTTC.

Only a few counts were recorded for this clone. The chain couples TRBV9 to TRBJ1-4, with a weak D call TRBD1 (6 bases). Per the germline V gene, CDR1 is SGDLS and CDR2 is YYNGEE. V was cut by 0 bases and J by 1 base, with 16 bases left in between. CDR3 size: 18 residues. In DNA, the CDR3 is TGTGCCAGCAGCGTAGGCAACCAGGGGTGGCGAACTAATGAAAAACTGTTTTTT. Its translation is CASSVGNQGWRTNEKLFF.

This clone was seen only a few times. This CDR3 is CASSLGRGLNTEAFF. CDR3 nucleotides: TGTGCCAGCAGTTTAGGGAGGGGGTTGAACACTGAAGCTTTCTTT. The chain employs TRBV28 and TRBJ1-1, with a weak D call TRBD1 (6 bases). The CDR3 totals 15 residues. V lost 2 bases and J lost 0, with 10 bases in between. CDR1 is MDHEN, CDR2 SYDVKM, per germline. The full variable domain, rest sourced from reference TRBV28 and TRBJ1-1, is DVKVTQSSRYLVKRTGEKVFLECVQDMDHENMFWYRQDPGLGLRLIYFSYDVKMKEKGDIPEGYSVSREKKERFSLILESASTNQTSMYLCASSLGRGLNTEAFFGQGTRLTVV.

The chain couples TRBV6-5 to TRBJ2-1, with D unresolved. The CDR3 has 14 amino acids. Germline CDR1 is MNHEY and CDR2 is SVGAGI. Trimming took off 10 bases at V and 2 bases at J, with 15 bases between the two ends. For the CDR3, the DNA is TGTGCCACACGGAAGCACGACACCTACAATGAGCAGTTCTTC. Protein: CATRKHDTYNEQFF.

With regard to this clone: Other DNA sequences in this specimen translate into the identical CDR3. The chain links TRBV5-1 to TRBJ2-7; TRBD2 agrees at 8 bases. CDR3 length equals 14 residues. The germline V gene has CDR1 SGHRS and CDR2 YFSETQ. With 2 bases clipped from V and 1 base from J, the junction kept 2 bases outside the gene matches. The CDR3 protein is CASSLTSGSYEQYF. In nucleotides, the CDR3 is TGCGCCAGCAGCTTAACTAGCGGTTCCTACGAGCAGTACTTC.

This clone was found a few times. The CDR3 spells CASSYQSTGGRLEQFF. CDR3 bases: TGTGCCAGCAGTTACCAGTCGACGGGAGGGCGCCTTGAGCAGTTCTTC. This chain joins TRBV6-5 and TRBJ2-1, with 8 bases aligning to TRBD2. V was clipped by 2 bases and J by 9 bases; unmatched bases: 12. The CDR3 consists of 16 residues. Germline V CDR1 and CDR2: MNHEY, SVGAGI.

This chain's CDR3 is CASRLAGEFNEQFF. In DNA, the CDR3 is TGCGCCAGCAGACTAGCGGGAGAGTTCAATGAGCAGTTCTTC. The V and J genes are TRBV5-1 and TRBJ2-1; 11 bases map to TRBD2. This CDR3 has 14 residues. In germline, CDR1 is SGHRS, CDR2 YFSETQ. V gave up 5 bases and J gave up 6 bases; unmatched junction bases: 4.

The table lists this clone with a few counts. DNA for the CDR3: TGTGCCAGCAGGGGAATAGCTAACTATGGCTACACCTTC. Its translation is CASRGIANYGYTF. The genes are TRBV19 and TRBJ1-2; D perhaps matches TRBD1 (6 bases). This CDR3 contains 13 residues. V lost 9 bases, J lost 0 bases, and 11 bases lay in between. The V gene's germline CDR1 is LNHDA and CDR2 SQIVND (reference sequence).

Here the CDR3 DNA reads TGTGCCAGCAGTGCCTTGGACAGGGGCAATCAGCCCCAGCATTTT. Protein product: CASSALDRGNQPQHF. The chain is built from TRBV6-5 and TRBJ1-5; 8 nucleotides align to TRBD1. With 5 bases clipped from V and 2 bases from J, the junction kept 5 bases outside the gene matches. The CDR3 length is 15 residues. From germline, CDR1 is MNHEY and CDR2 SVGAGI.

The chain combines TRBV27 with TRBJ2-7, with D possibly being TRBD2 (5 bases). Germline V gene lookup returns CDR1 MNHEY and CDR2 SMNVEV (reference sequence). The V and J ends lost 2 bases and 2 bases respectively, with 13 bases between them. The CDR3 loop spans 15 amino acids. This CDR3 reads CASSLRGRGAYEQYF. The CDR3 nucleotides read TGTGCCAGCAGTTTAAGAGGGAGAGGTGCCTACGAGCAGTACTTC.

The chain combines TRBV29-1 with TRBJ2-1; 10 positions agree with TRBD2. The V and J ends lost 4 bases and 10 bases, in that order; junction bases with no gene match: 7. Looked up from germline, CDR1 is SQVTM and CDR2 is ANQGSEA. The CDR3 spans 13 residues. The CDR3 DNA reads TGCAGCGTTGTCCTAGCGGGAGAGGGGGAGCAGTTCTTC. This sequence encodes CSVVLAGEGEQFF.

This clone was counted only a few times. The gene calls are TRBV6-5 and TRBJ2-5; possibly TRBD1 for D (7 bases). CDR1 and CDR2 (germline): MNHEY, SVGAGI. The V end was cut by 0 bases, the J end by 5 bases, with 10 bases between. CDR3 length: 14 residues. The CDR3 DNA follows: TGTGCCAGCAGTTACTCGCCAGGGGGGGAGACCCAGTACTTC. Translating it yields CASSYSPGGETQYF.

The CDR3 here is CASRPEQGTQYF. Here the CDR3 DNA reads TGCGCCAGCAGACCAGAGCAGGGGACCCAGTACTTC. The V gene is TRBV5-1, the J gene TRBJ2-5, with D perhaps matching TRBD1 (5 bases). This CDR3 region has 12 residues. Per the germline V gene, CDR1 is SGHRS and CDR2 is YFSETQ. V was trimmed by 5 bases and J by 7 bases, leaving 12 bases between them. The whole variable domain, filled in from reference TRBV5-1 and TRBJ2-5, reads KAGVTQTPRYLIKTRGQQVTLSCSPISGHRSVSWYQQTPGQGLQFLFEYFSETQRNKGNFPGRFSGRQFSNSRSEMNVSTLELGDSALYLCASRPEQGTQYFGPGTRLLVL.

The chain carries TRBV4-2 and TRBJ2-3, with 9 positions matching TRBD2. CDR1 and CDR2 (germline): LGHNA, YNFKEQ. Losses at the gene ends were 4 bases for V and 5 bases for J; bases not matched to a gene: 7. This CDR3 has 15 amino acids. As DNA, the CDR3 is TGTGCCAGCAGCCCGGAGCGGGAGGTAGGAGATACGCAGTATTTT. This gives the protein CASSPEREVGDTQYF.

This chain links TRBV6-1 with TRBJ2-1; 10 nucleotides agree with TRBD2. The CDR3 is made up of 15 amino acids. Germline V gene data show CDR1 as MNHNS and CDR2 as SASEGT. Losses at the gene ends were 6 bases for V and 6 bases for J; bases not matched to a gene: 8. The CDR3 region has the DNA TGTGCCAGCAGCGATCCGGGACTAGCGATCAATGAGCAGTTCTTC. It is translated as CASSDPGLAINEQFF.

This rearrangement joins TRBV6-5 to TRBJ2-3; D is unclear. The length of the CDR3 is 14 residues. Germline V gene lookup returns CDR1 MNHEY and CDR2 SVGAGI. With 4 bases removed from V and 0 bases from J, the gap between germline ends came to 8 bases. CDR3 bases: TGTGCCAGCAGTTCCAGTCGTAGCACAGATACGCAGTATTTT. Protein product: CASSSSRSTDTQYF.

The chain carries TRBV6-1 and TRBJ2-5; 10 nucleotides agree with TRBD1. Germline CDR1 and CDR2: MNHNS and SASEGT. V dropped 2 bases and J dropped 12; count of bases not matched to a gene: 18. The CDR3 has 17 amino acids. The CDR3 loop is CASSEWDRGDLPQDKYF. DNA of the CDR3: TGTGCCAGCAGTGAATGGGACAGGGGCGACCTACCTCAAGATAAGTACTTC.